The rows below give T cell receptor beta chains drawn from one sample of a study of T-cell reconstitution after alpha-beta-depleted transplantation in children. TCRdb reprocessed the PCR reads with MiXCR, giving one entry per CDR3 protein. This sample yields 450,000 to 550,000 distinct CDR3 sequences, of which roughly 11% are seen a single time; about 14% belongs to the top ten. The sequencing here drew on PBMCs, mostly from graft donor cells, taken 180 days after TCRalphabeta/CD19-depleted stem cell transplant. These TCRs come from a female patient younger than 10 who had a stem cell transplant for aplastic anemia, so the T cells may come from the graft donor. Each CDR3 is given without its conserved first and last residue. D genes are given only for firm matches.

TRBJ2-1 | TRBV7-2 | 14 | TRBD2 | ASSPRLAGVYNEQF
TRBJ2-1 | TRBV5-4 | 12 | TRBD1 | ASSLVTGVNEQF
TRBJ1-1 | TRBV28 | 10 | NA | ASSASGTEAF
TRBJ2-1 | TRBV7-8 | 14 | NA | ASSLRAGSSYNEQF
TRBJ2-5 | TRBV5-4 | 12 | NA | ASSLGGVGETQY
TRBJ2-1 | TRBV7-2 | 13 | NA | ASSLVDIAGDEQF
TRBJ1-1 | TRBV5-1 | 13 | NA | ASSFFFRGKDEAF
TRBJ2-1 | TRBV5-1 | 13 | NA | ASSLGGAGGDEQF
TRBJ1-2 | TRBV5-5 | 13 | TRBD1 | ASSLSGTGQYGYT
TRBJ1-1 | TRBV7-9 | 13 | TRBD1 | ASSLNRGRNTEAF
TRBJ1-4 | TRBV12-3/TRBV12-4 | 13 | NA | ASSLGLQEGEKLF
TRBJ1-5 | TRBV6-5 | 15 | TRBD1 | ASSSRPGQVLNQPQH
TRBJ2-1 | TRBV24-1 | 15 | TRBD1 | ATSDVRGPDAYNEQF
TRBJ2-1 | TRBV7-2 | 12 | TRBD1 | ASSLGTGYNEQF
TRBJ2-2 | TRBV6-5 | 13 | NA | ASSSWGRVTGELF
TRBJ2-7 | TRBV27 | 13 | TRBD1 | ASSVGTGGGGEQY
TRBJ2-5 | TRBV6-5 | 9 | NA | ASSYLGTQY